The entry that follows covers one T cell receptor (beta chain) sequence. Its matching antigen is unknown. The source of the sample is a study of T cell responses to AZD1222 COVID-19 vaccine. Only in-frame clones appear in the TCRdb table, and some are missing; sequencing was by immunoSEQ multiplex PCR. The data contain 150,000 to 160,000 clones, 87% of them singletons. Pooled samples include second doses given at about 4 or 12 weeks. Broader study findings: Close to half of all spike-specific TCRs reportedly target regions of the variants that are unmutated. Two AZD1222 administrations were followed by greater Spike-specific TCR breadth and depth. Samples come after the peak T cell response, not at day 14.

CDR1 is SGHAT and CDR2 is FQDESV in the germline V gene (reference sequence). Trimming took 6 bases from V and 3 from J, leaving 11 bases between them. The CDR3 is 13 residues long. Sequenced here: peripheral blood, sampled 28 days after the second AZD1222 dose. This chain joins TRBV11-1 and TRBJ1-1; D is uncertain. This TCR was sampled from an adult who received the AZD1222 COVID-19 vaccine. CDR3 DNA: TGTGCCAGCAGACCTCACCGGGACACTGAAGCTTTCTTT. Protein: CASRPHRDTEAFF.